Described below is a single T cell receptor (beta chain) sequence and its context. The target antigen is unknown. Terminally differentiated effector memory CD45RA+ cells were excluded by CCR7 positive selection of CD45RO-negative cells. Recent vaccinations or acute infections were absent in the healthy HIV-negative adult donors. Some clones are missing from TCRdb's copy, which holds only in-frame ones; the method was immunoSEQ multiplex PCR. The profile shows some 2 million clones, approximately 95% of them singletons. These data belong to a study of shared clonotypes between healthy human individuals. Study findings and constraints: A generally larger estimated richness was seen in naive subsets than in memory subsets.

The specimen sequenced was naive CD8+ T cells sorted from blood. The receptor's source is a young man in good health.

The CDR3 region is CASSSMAQGPYEQYF. As DNA, the CDR3 is TGCGCCAGCAGCTCCATGGCGCAGGGCCCCTACGAGCAGTACTTC. The rearrangement links TRBV4-3 to TRBJ2-7, with D possibly TRBD1 on 5 matching bases. Deletions cut 5 bases from V and 2 bases from J, with 16 bases between. CDR3 length: 15 residues. The germline V gene has CDR1 LGHNA and CDR2 YSLEER.